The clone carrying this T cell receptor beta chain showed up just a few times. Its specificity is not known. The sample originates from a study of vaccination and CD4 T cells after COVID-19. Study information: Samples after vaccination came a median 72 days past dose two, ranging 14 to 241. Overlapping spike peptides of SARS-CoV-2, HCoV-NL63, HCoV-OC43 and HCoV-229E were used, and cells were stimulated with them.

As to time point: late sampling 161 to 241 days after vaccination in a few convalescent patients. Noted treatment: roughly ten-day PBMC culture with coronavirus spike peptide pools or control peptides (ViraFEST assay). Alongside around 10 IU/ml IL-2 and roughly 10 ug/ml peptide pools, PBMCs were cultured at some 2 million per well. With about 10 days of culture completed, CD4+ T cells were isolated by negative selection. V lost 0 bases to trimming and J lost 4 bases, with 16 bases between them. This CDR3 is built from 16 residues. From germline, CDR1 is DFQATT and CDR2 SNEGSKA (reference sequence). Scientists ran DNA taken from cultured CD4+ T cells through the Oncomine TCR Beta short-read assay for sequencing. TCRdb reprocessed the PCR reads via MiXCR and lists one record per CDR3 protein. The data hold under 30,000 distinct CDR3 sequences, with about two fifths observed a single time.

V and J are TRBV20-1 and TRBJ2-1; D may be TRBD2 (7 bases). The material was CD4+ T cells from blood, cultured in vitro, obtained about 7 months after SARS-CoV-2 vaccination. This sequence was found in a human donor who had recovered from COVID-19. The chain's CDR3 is CSARDWGREKYNEQFF. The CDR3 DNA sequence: TGCAGTGCTAGAGACTGGGGGCGGGAGAAGTACAATGAGCAGTTCTTC.